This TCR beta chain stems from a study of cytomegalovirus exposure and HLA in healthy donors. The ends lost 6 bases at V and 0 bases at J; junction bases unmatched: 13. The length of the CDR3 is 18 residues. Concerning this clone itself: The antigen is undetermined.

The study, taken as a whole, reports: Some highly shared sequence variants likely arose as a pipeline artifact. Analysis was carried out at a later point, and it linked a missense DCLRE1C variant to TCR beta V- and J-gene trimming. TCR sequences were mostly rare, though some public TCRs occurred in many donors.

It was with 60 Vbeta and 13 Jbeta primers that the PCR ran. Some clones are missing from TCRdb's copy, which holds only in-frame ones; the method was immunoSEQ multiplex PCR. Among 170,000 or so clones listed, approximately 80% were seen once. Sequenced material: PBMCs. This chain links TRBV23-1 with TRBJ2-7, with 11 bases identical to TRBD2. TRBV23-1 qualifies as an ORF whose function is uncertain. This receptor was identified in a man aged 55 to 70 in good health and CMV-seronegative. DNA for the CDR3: TGCGCCAGCAGCACCCGTCTGACTAGCGGGAACTTCTCCTACGAGCAGTACTTC. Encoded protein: CASSTRLTSGNFSYEQYF.